Listed here are 30 T cell receptor beta chains from one sample, sequenced in a study of response to subunit inactivated influenza vaccine. MiXCR was run by TCRdb on the RT-PCR reads, yielding one entry per CDR3 protein. Of roughly 700,000 distinct CDR3 sequences listed, 15% to 18% are singletons. Sequenced here: PBMCs from blood, sampled 11 to 12 days after vaccination. The receptor set was obtained from a man over 45 who received an inactivated influenza vaccine.

A few counts support this clonotype. This CDR3 reads CASSYGVNTGELFF. The CDR3 region has the DNA TGTGCCAGCAGTTACGGTGTGAACACCGGGGAGCTGTTTTTT. The chain couples TRBV6-5 to TRBJ2-2, with unresolved D. Looked up from germline, CDR1 is MNHEY and CDR2 is SVGAGI. V lost 2 bases and J 1 base, leaving 5 bases between the germline ends. The length of the CDR3 is 14 residues.

A few counts support this clonotype. The chain has TRBV20-1 and TRBJ2-1; D assignment may be TRBD1 or TRBD2 (5 bases each). Trimming removed 3 bases from V and 1 base from J, with 16 bases in between. The CDR3 covers 16 residues. Per germline, CDR1 DFQATT and CDR2 SNEGSKA (reference sequence). CDR3 nucleotide sequence: TGCAGTGCTAGCCGGAGGTCGGCAGGGTCCTACAATGAGCAGTTCTTC. It translates to CSASRRSAGSYNEQFF.

The chain couples TRBV20-1 to TRBJ2-2, with TRBD1 identical over 7 bases. The germline V gene encodes CDR1 DFQATT and CDR2 SNEGSKA (reference sequence). The CDR3 totals 16 residues. With V trimmed by 3 bases and J by 1 base, 8 bases remained unmatched. The CDR3 DNA is TGCAGTGCTAGGGGGTTCGGGGACAGGAACACCGGGGAGCTGTTTTTT. Protein: CSARGFGDRNTGELFF.

The rearrangement links TRBV14 to TRBJ2-1, with D possibly being TRBD1 or TRBD2 (5 bases each). This CDR3 has 16 amino acids. Trimming left V 8 bases short and J 4 bases short, with 21 bases between. Germline loops: CDR1 SGHDN, CDR2 FVKESK. CDR3 coding DNA: TGTGCCAGCGCGCCATCTACGGGGCCCCTATACAATGAGCAGTTCTTC. Translating it yields CASAPSTGPLYNEQFF.

The chain combines TRBV29-1 with TRBJ2-7; D may be TRBD2 (5 bases). The CDR3 loop spans 12 amino acids. Deletions cut 6 bases from V and 2 bases from J, with 11 bases between. Germline V CDR1 and CDR2: SQVTM, ANQGSEA. Here the CDR3 DNA reads TGCAGCGTCGGGTACGGGACCTACGAGCAGTACTTC. Its translation is CSVGYGTYEQYF.

CDR3 protein: CASSKGTGVSSYEQYF. CDR3 DNA sequence: TGTGCCAGCAGCAAAGGGACAGGGGTTAGCTCCTACGAGCAGTACTTC. The rearrangement joins TRBV6-1 to TRBJ2-7; 10 nucleotides match TRBD1. CDR1 and CDR2 from the germline V gene are MNHNS and SASEGT. This CDR3 has 16 amino acids. V lost 6 bases, J lost 0 bases, and 8 bases stayed unmatched.

This clonotype showed up just a few times. The genes are TRBV24-1 and TRBJ1-1, with D possibly being TRBD1 (5 bases). The V and J ends lost 5 bases and 1 base respectively, with 10 bases between them. This CDR3 has 14 residues. Germline CDR1 is KGHDR and CDR2 is SFDVKD. In nucleotides, the CDR3 is TGTGCCACCAGTGGGGGCGCGGGGAACACTGAAGCTTTCTTT. This translates into CATSGGAGNTEAFF.

This clonotype has more than one count but fewer than ten. This chain joins TRBV25-1 and TRBJ1-5; possibly TRBD1 for D (6 bases). This CDR3 spans 15 amino acids. The V gene's germline CDR1 is MGHDK and CDR2 SYGVNS. Trimming took off 8 bases at V and 1 base at J, with 15 bases between the two ends. The CDR3 reads CASAAGGGSNQPQHF. Here the CDR3 DNA reads TGTGCCAGCGCCGCGGGAGGGGGGAGCAATCAGCCCCAGCATTTT.

About this clonotype itself: The junction differs from germline at one of its ends, possibly a read error. The V call is TRBV7-9, the J call TRBJ2-1, with 11 bases fitting TRBD2. The germline gives CDR1 SEHNR, CDR2 FQNEAQ (reference sequence). This CDR3 is built from 17 residues. The DNA of the CDR3 is TGTGCCGGCAGCCAGGGGTTAACTAGCGGGAGTTACAATGAGCAGTTCTTC. The encoded protein is CAGSQGLTSGSYNEQFF.

This clonotype has a handful of counts. The chain is built from TRBV15 and TRBJ2-5; a weak D match, TRBD2 (6 bases). Germline values: CDR1 LNHNV, CDR2 YYDKDF (reference sequence). V lost 3 bases and J lost 4, with 15 bases in between. The length of the CDR3 is 15 residues. The DNA for the CDR3 is TGTGCCACCAGCAGGAAGGACGGGCGGGGAGAGACCCAGTACTTC. Translated: CATSRKDGRGETQYF.

This clonotype came up a few times. DNA for the CDR3: TGTGCCAGCAGCTTATCAGGGCGAGGGGCCAACGTCCTGACTTTC. As protein: CASSLSGRGANVLTF. V and J are TRBV11-2 and TRBJ2-6, with TRBD1 as a possible D gene (5 bases). The V gene lost 2 bases and the J gene lost 4 bases, with 9 bases spanning the gap. The CDR3 length is 15 residues. Germline V lookup: CDR1 SGHAT, CDR2 FQNNGV.

The chain links TRBV7-6 to TRBJ2-7, with 8 bases matching TRBD1. Germline values: CDR1 SGHVS, CDR2 FNYEAQ. The CDR3 is 15 amino acids. The V gene end was trimmed by 1 base and the J gene end by 6 bases; junction bases not matched to a gene: 8. In DNA form, the CDR3 reads TGTGCCAGCAGCTTAGTGGCAGGGGGCCTGGGCGAGCAGTACTTC. The encoded protein is CASSLVAGGLGEQYF.

The chain uses TRBV5-1 and TRBJ2-5; 8 bases are a match to TRBD2. The V and J ends lost 0 bases and 5 bases, in that order; junction bases with no gene match: 3. The germline CDR1 and CDR2 sequences are SGHRS and YFSETQ. This CDR3 contains 14 residues. The CDR3 region is CASSLALAGETQYF. CDR3 bases: TGCGCCAGCAGCTTGGCTCTAGCGGGCGAGACCCAGTACTTC.

The rearrangement joins TRBV2 to TRBJ1-5, with 9 nucleotides matching TRBD1. Germline V gives CDR1 SNHLY, CDR2 FYNNEI. This CDR3 comprises 15 residues. V lost 7 bases and J lost 0; bases outside the gene matches: 4. The CDR3 DNA sequence: TGTGCCAGCACCGTGACAGGGGGTAGCAATCAGCCCCAGCATTTT. It specifies CASTVTGGSNQPQHF. Filled out from reference TRBV2 and TRBJ1-5, the complete variable domain reads EPEVTQTPSHQVTQMGQEVILRCVPISNHLYFYWYRQILGQKVEFLVSFYNNEISEKSEIFDDQFSVERPDGSNFTLKIRSTKLEDSAMYFCASTVTGGSNQPQHFGDGTRLSIL.

This clonotype turned up a few times. For the CDR3, the DNA is TGTGCCAGCAGTTTAGCCCCTGTACCAGGCGAGCAGTACTTC. This translates into CASSLAPVPGEQYF. V usage is TRBV28 and J usage is TRBJ2-7; D remains unclear. Trimming pared 2 bases from V and 6 bases from J, leaving 14 bases between. CDR1 and CDR2 from the germline V gene are MDHEN and SYDVKM. The CDR3 loop spans 14 amino acids.

The sample holds a few counts of this clonotype. The chain links TRBV9 to TRBJ2-1; D tentatively fits TRBD1 or TRBD2 (5 bases each). Germline loops: CDR1 SGDLS, CDR2 YYNGEE. The CDR3 is made up of 16 amino acids. The V end was cut by 4 bases, the J end by 2 bases, with 16 bases between. The chain's CDR3 is CASSSNGANTYNEQFF. The CDR3 DNA is TGTGCCAGCAGCTCGAACGGGGCCAATACCTACAATGAGCAGTTCTTC.

A few counts support this clonotype. The genes are TRBV7-9 and TRBJ2-3; 11 positions agree with TRBD2. Germline V gene sequence: CDR1 SEHNR, CDR2 FQNEAQ (reference sequence). The CDR3 contains 16 residues. V shed 3 bases, J shed 6 bases, and the junction held 8 bases outside the gene matches. The DNA for the CDR3 is TGTGCCAGCAGCTTCGCCCTAGCGGGGGGCTCGGATACGCAGTATTTT. Its translation: CASSFALAGGSDTQYF.

This clonotype was seen repeatedly, ten times or more. This CDR3 reads CASSLRGTGKQQYF. DNA for the CDR3: TGTGCCAGCAGTTTAAGGGGGACAGGGAAACAACAGTACTTC. The chain employs TRBV12-3 or TRBV12-4 and TRBJ2-7; 9 nucleotides match TRBD1. Trimming took 2 bases from V and 10 from J; bases not matched to a gene: 9. CDR3 length: 14 residues.

This clonotype was observed a handful of times. The chain is built from TRBV5-1 and TRBJ1-5, with a possible D match to TRBD1 (6 bases). CDR1 and CDR2 (germline): SGHRS, YFSETQ. V was clipped by 3 bases and J by 3 bases, with 10 bases between them. This CDR3 contains 14 residues. The CDR3 is CASSWGGANQPQHF. As DNA, the CDR3 is TGCGCCAGCAGCTGGGGGGGGGCCAATCAGCCCCAGCATTTT.

This clonotype has only a few counts. The V and J genes are TRBV29-1 and TRBJ1-1, with D unresolved. The germline CDR1 and CDR2 sequences are SQVTM and ANQGSEA. With 7 bases removed from V and 1 base from J, the gap between germline ends came to 13 bases. The CDR3 extends over 13 amino acids. The CDR3 loop is CSADGQQNTEAFF. CDR3 nucleotides: TGCAGCGCCGATGGGCAGCAGAACACTGAAGCTTTCTTT.

This clonotype was counted only a few times. This chain links TRBV19 with TRBJ2-2; D is perhaps TRBD1 (6 bases). V gave up 6 bases and J gave up 6 bases, with 14 bases separating them. Germline values: CDR1 LNHDA, CDR2 SQIVND (reference sequence). The CDR3 has 14 residues. The CDR3 protein is CASRSTGKAGELFF. CDR3 coding DNA: TGTGCCAGTAGATCGACAGGAAAGGCCGGGGAGCTGTTTTTT. Complete variable domain (other parts from reference TRBV19 and TRBJ2-2): DGGITQSPKYLFRKEGQNVTLSCEQNLNHDAMYWYRQDPGQGLRLIYYSQIVNDFQKGDIAEGYSVSREKKESFPLTVTSAQKNPTAFYLCASRSTGKAGELFFGEGSRLTVL.

The chain carries TRBV21-1 and TRBJ1-2; the D segment call TRBD1 is taken from the table without a DNA check. TRBV21-1 is described as a pseudogene. The CDR3 runs to 16 residues. The CDR3, as DNA: TGTGCCAGCAGCGGTTCTCCGGACAGGCCAAACTATGGCTACACCTTC. Translation: CASSGSPDRPNYGYTF.

This clonotype is a singleton in its sample. V is TRBV7-7 and J is TRBJ2-1, with D possibly TRBD2 on 6 matching bases. The CDR3 length is 15 residues. Germline-derived CDR1 and CDR2 are SSHAT and FNYEAQ (reference sequence). The CDR3 DNA reads as TGTGCTAGCGGCTTAGATCTGGGTTCCTACAATGAGCAGTTCTTC. Residues: CASGLDLGSYNEQFF.

In this sample, this clonotype turned up a few times. This chain connects TRBV5-1 to TRBJ1-6, with a possible D match to TRBD1 (6 bases). The CDR3 contains 15 residues. The V end was cut by 2 bases, the J end by 7 bases, with 13 bases between. The germline CDR1 and CDR2 sequences are SGHRS and YFSETQ. The CDR3 loop reads CASSFTPDRNSPLHF. The CDR3 DNA is TGCGCCAGCAGCTTCACCCCAGACAGGAATTCACCCCTCCACTTT.

This clonotype has just a few counts. The rearrangement uses TRBV12-3 or TRBV12-4 and TRBJ1-3; weak D call: TRBD1 (6 bases). V was cut by 5 bases and J by 0 bases, with 14 bases left in between. This CDR3 comprises 16 residues. CDR3 amino acids: CASSRRRGASGNTIYF. CDR3 coding DNA: TGTGCCAGCAGTCGTAGACGGGGGGCCTCTGGAAACACCATATATTTT.

This clonotype turned up a few times. V usage is TRBV7-3 and J usage is TRBJ2-1; 14 nucleotides line up with TRBD2. The length of the CDR3 is 18 residues. V shed 5 bases, J shed 0 bases, and the junction held 6 bases outside the gene matches. CDR1 and CDR2 from the germline V gene are SGHTA and FQGTGA. This chain's CDR3 is CASSRQGTSGSSYNEQFF. The CDR3 nucleotides read TGTGCCAGCAGCCGCCAAGGGACTAGCGGGAGCTCCTACAATGAGCAGTTCTTC. The full variable domain, in which reference TRBV7-3 and TRBJ2-1 provide the parts outside the CDR3, is GAGVSQTPSNKVTEKGKYVELRCDPISGHTALYWYRQSLGQGPEFLIYFQGTGAADDSGLPNDRFFAVRPEGSVSTLKIQRTERGDSAVYLCASSRQGTSGSSYNEQFFGPGTRLTVL.

This clonotype was found a few times. V usage is TRBV2 and J usage is TRBJ1-2, with 11 bases fitting TRBD1. The CDR3 has 14 amino acids. Germline lookup yields CDR1 SNHLY and CDR2 FYNNEI. Unmatched junction bases numbered 9, after V lost 9 bases and J lost 6 bases. The DNA of the CDR3 is TGTGCCAGTAACCTTAGGACAGGGGGCCATGGCTACACCTTC. It is translated as CASNLRTGGHGYTF.

As for this clonotype: A read error may be the cause here, since a much bigger clone is one base away. The V and J genes are TRBV4-1 and TRBJ1-5; weak D call: TRBD1 (6 bases). The germline V gene has CDR1 MGHRA and CDR2 YSYEKL. The CDR3 runs 15 residues. The CDR3 DNA follows: TGCACCAGCAGCCTTTACAGGGAGGGCAATCAGCCCCAGCATTTT. The encoded protein is CTSSLYREGNQPQHF.

In its sample, this clonotype was seen a few times. The V gene is TRBV6-1, the J gene TRBJ2-5; 8 nucleotides align to TRBD1. The CDR3 has 16 residues. V was clipped by 4 bases and J by 7 bases; unmatched bases: 14. Germline V CDR1 and CDR2: MNHNS, SASEGT. The CDR3 spells CASSAPRQGRTGTQYF. CDR3 coding DNA: TGTGCCAGCAGTGCTCCCCGACAGGGGCGGACCGGGACCCAGTACTTC.

This clonotype was detected a few times. J is TRBJ2-5 and V is TRBV11-2; 7 bases are a match to TRBD1. This CDR3 region has 17 residues. With 1 base clipped from V and 1 base from J, the junction kept 9 bases outside the gene matches. The germline V gene has CDR1 SGHAT and CDR2 FQNNGV. Here the CDR3 DNA reads TGTGCCAGCAGCTTAGGCCCCGGGACAGCCCTCCAAGAGACCCAGTACTTC. This translates into CASSLGPGTALQETQYF.